This entry is about one T cell receptor beta chain. Original handling: From reference gene primer amplification, estimates of nucleated cell counts were derived. The data were produced by immunoSEQ multiplex PCR, yet TCRdb's version contains in-frame clones alone and is incomplete. From that table come the V and J calls and clone size; the DNA was used to work out D and trimming. The data hold about 270,000 clones, with about 88% observed a single time. This specimen belongs to a study of blood T cell repertoires in COVID-19. Participant ages covered roughly 18 to 89 years across around 22 US areas. Participant reports of clinical history set cohort assignment. Recovered status in Cohort 3 required two negative PCRs, clearance, or symptom resolution. The CDR3 extends over 13 amino acids. The germline V gene encodes CDR1 MDHEN and CDR2 SYDVKM. The ends were cut back, 3 bases at V and 7 bases at J, with 10 bases in the middle.

The chain combines TRBV28 with TRBJ1-5; D unresolved. The sequencing sample was made of PBMCs or T cells enriched from blood (not recorded which). The sequence was obtained from a woman in her forties or fifties who had recovered from COVID-19. This chain's CDR3 is CASSFHGSQPQHF. CDR3 nucleotides: TGTGCCAGCAGTTTTCACGGGAGCCAGCCCCAGCATTTT.